This TCR beta chain was obtained from a study of PD-1 blockade in classical Hodgkin lymphoma. General study findings and limits: Baseline TCR diversity was reportedly lower in newly diagnosed patients than in healthy donors. It was reported as lower still in relapsed/refractory patients.

Time point: newly diagnosed, previously untreated cHL patient sample. Using magnetic negative selection, the CD4+ T cells were separated out of thawed PBMCs. Untreated, newly diagnosed classical Hodgkin lymphoma PBMCs served for comparison. Measured with immunoSEQ multiplex PCR; TCRdb has only the in-frame clones, and not every one. The data hold roughly 30,000 clones, with around nine tenths observed a single time. The V end lost 0 bases, the J end lost 2 bases, and 14 bases lay between the germline ends. Germline lookup yields CDR1 SGHRS and CDR2 YFSETQ. The CDR3 length is 16 residues. This clone was counted once. The antigen remains unidentified.

Sequenced input: CD4+ T cells from blood. The chain links TRBV5-1 to TRBJ2-5, with D perhaps assigned TRBD1 or TRBD2 (5 bases each). This TCR was sampled from a human donor with classical Hodgkin lymphoma. The CDR3 nucleotides are TGCGCCAGCAGCTTGGAGGGACGTCCATCACAAGAGACCCAGTACTTC. Its translation is CASSLEGRPSQETQYF.